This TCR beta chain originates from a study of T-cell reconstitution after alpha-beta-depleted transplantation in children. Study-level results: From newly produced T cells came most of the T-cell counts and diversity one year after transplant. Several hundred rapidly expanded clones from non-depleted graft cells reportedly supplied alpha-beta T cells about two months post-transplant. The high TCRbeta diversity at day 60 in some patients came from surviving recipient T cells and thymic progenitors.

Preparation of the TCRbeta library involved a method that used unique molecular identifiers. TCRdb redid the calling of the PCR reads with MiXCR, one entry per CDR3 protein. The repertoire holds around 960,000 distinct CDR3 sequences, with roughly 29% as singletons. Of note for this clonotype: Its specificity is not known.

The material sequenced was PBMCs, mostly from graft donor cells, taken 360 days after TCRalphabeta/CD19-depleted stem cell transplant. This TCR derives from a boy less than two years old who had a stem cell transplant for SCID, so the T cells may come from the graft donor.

This chain's CDR3 is CASSQDLAEGTDTQYF. The CDR3 DNA follows: TGTGCCAGCAGCCAAGATCTAGCGGAGGGTACAGATACGCAGTATTTT. The chain links TRBV4-2 to TRBJ2-3; TRBD2 matches 7 bases. The germline gives CDR1 LGHNA, CDR2 YNFKEQ. This CDR3 is 16 amino acids long. V dropped 0 bases and J dropped 3; count of bases not matched to a gene: 6.